This T cell receptor (beta chain) was identified in a study of CD4 T cells in relation to SARS-CoV-2 and coronaviruses. In regard to this clone: The antigen remains undetermined.

The germline V and J ends were trimmed by 3 bases and 4 bases, with 8 bases remaining between them. The CDR3 sequence is 14 residues long. Germline V gene lookup returns CDR1 SGDLS and CDR2 YYNGEE. Method: immunoSEQ multiplex PCR; TCRdb's copy keeps in-frame clones and lacks some. The sample has 35,000 to 45,000 clones, nearly 85% seen once. The source of this sequence is an adult with COVID-19. Sequenced sample: naive CD4+ T cells from PBMCs, cultured in vitro. Sample subset: naive CD4+ T cells isolated by negative enrichment. This chain joins TRBV9 and TRBJ2-6; D is ambiguous. The CDR3 bases are TGTGCCAGCAGCGAGACGCTGGGGGCCAACGTCCTGACTTTC. This translates into CASSETLGANVLTF.